The next 4 T cell receptor beta chains were all read from a single sample in a study of T-cell reconstitution after alpha-beta-depleted transplantation in children. For TCRbeta, the library was prepared with unique molecular identifiers. TCRdb analysed the PCR reads with MiXCR anew, one entry per CDR3 protein. Of some 600,000 distinct CDR3 sequences listed, 10% to 15% were seen once; the top ten hold approximately 2%. The starting material was PBMCs, mostly from graft donor cells, obtained 360 days after TCRalphabeta/CD19-depleted stem cell transplant. The receptors come from a male patient aged 5 to 17 who had a stem cell transplant for acute myeloid leukemia, so the T cells may come from the graft donor.

The sample holds a few counts of this clonotype. The gene calls are TRBV20-1 and TRBJ2-5, with TRBD2 matching over 7 bases. Germline assignment: CDR1 DFQATT and CDR2 SNEGSKA (reference sequence). The ends lost 8 bases at V and 4 bases at J; junction bases unmatched: 10. The CDR3 loop spans 13 amino acids. The CDR3 nucleotides read TGCAGTTCCCGTCGGCCGGGGGGAGAGACCCAGTACTTC. This sequence encodes CSSRRPGGETQYF.

This clonotype appeared a few times. The V gene is TRBV6-5, the J gene TRBJ2-1, with 9 bases lining up with TRBD2. CDR3 length: 16 residues. In germline, CDR1 is MNHEY, CDR2 SVGAGI. After removal of 0 bases from V and 9 bases from J, the junction contained 9 bases not matched to a gene. CDR3 nucleotides: TGTGCCAGCAGTTACTCACCCGTCGGGACTAGCAGTGAGCAGTTCTTC. Translated, it gives CASSYSPVGTSSEQFF.

This sequence joins TRBV2 and TRBJ2-1; D gene ambiguous. V was pared by 1 base and J by 8 bases, with 3 bases between. The CDR3 is made up of 11 amino acids. From germline, CDR1 is SNHLY and CDR2 FYNNEI. This CDR3 is CASSEGDEQFF. In DNA, the CDR3 is TGTGCCAGCAGTGAAGGAGATGAGCAGTTCTTC.

The rearrangement uses TRBV9 and TRBJ2-5; the D gene is possibly TRBD1 (5 bases). V dropped 0 bases and J dropped 2 bases, with 11 bases sitting between them. The CDR3 totals 15 residues. Germline assignment: CDR1 SGDLS and CDR2 YYNGEE. The CDR3 protein is CASSVGRVLQETQYF. CDR3 nucleotides: TGTGCCAGCAGCGTAGGCAGGGTGCTTCAAGAGACCCAGTACTTC.